The 32 T cell receptor beta chains listed next were all sequenced from one sample in a study of shared clonotypes between healthy human individuals. Assay: immunoSEQ multiplex PCR; the TCRdb copy retains only in-frame clones and omits some. The table lists approximately 1,500,000 clones, 95% to 99% of them singletons. Sequencing was done on a sample of naive CD4+ T cells sorted from blood. The sample's subset: CD45RA+ positively selected. These receptors were taken from a man between 25 and 39 years old in good health.

The chain combines TRBV2 with TRBJ2-5; the D gene is possibly TRBD2 (5 bases). Germline assignment: CDR1 SNHLY and CDR2 FYNNEI. CDR3 length: 12 amino acids. Trimming left V 2 bases short and J 10 bases short, with 11 bases between. CDR3 protein: CASSEIGTSQYF. DNA for the CDR3: TGTGCCAGCAGTGAAATCGGTACTAGCCAGTACTTC.

CDR3 loop: CASSGGKEASEQFF. DNA for the CDR3: TGTGCCAGCAGTGGAGGGAAGGAGGCAAGTGAGCAGTTCTTC. The gene calls are TRBV25-1 and TRBJ2-1; weak D call: TRBD2 (5 bases). The CDR3 is made up of 14 amino acids. Trimming removed 4 bases at V and 9 bases at J, with 16 bases between. CDR1 is MGHDK, CDR2 SYGVNS, per germline. Full variable domain (outside the CDR3, taken from reference TRBV25-1 and TRBJ2-1): EADIYQTPRYLVIGTGKKITLECSQTMGHDKMYWYQQDPGMELHLIHYSYGVNSTEKGDLSSESTVSRIRTEHFPLTLESARPSHTSQYLCASSGGKEASEQFFGPGTRLTVL.

The rearrangement joins TRBV6-5 to TRBJ1-5; D is undetermined. Per the germline V gene, CDR1 is MNHEY and CDR2 is SVGAGI. This CDR3 is 12 amino acids long. Trimming took off 10 bases at V and 3 bases at J, with 10 bases between the two ends. The CDR3 nucleotides read TGTGCCACAGGAGGGCCCAATCAGCCCCAGCATTTT. Amino acid sequence: CATGGPNQPQHF.

The J gene is TRBJ2-7, the V gene TRBV5-4; D gene uncertain. This CDR3 is 13 amino acids long. Trimming shortened V by 0 bases and J by 12 bases, and 16 bases separated the two germline ends. Germline CDR1 and CDR2: SGHNT and YYREEE (reference sequence). DNA of the CDR3: TGTGCCAGCAGCTTGGATTCGGGCCGACCCCCGTACTTC. This encodes CASSLDSGRPPYF.

This chain connects TRBV18 to TRBJ1-1, with TRBD1 as a possible D gene (5 bases). Germline V gene sequence: CDR1 KGHSH, CDR2 LQKENI. There are 13 residues in the CDR3. V lost 2 bases to trimming and J lost 3 bases, with 7 bases between them. The CDR3 DNA follows: TGTGCCAGCTCACCAGCACAGGACACTGAAGCTTTCTTT. Translation gives CASSPAQDTEAFF.

The rearrangement links TRBV5-4 to TRBJ2-3; 11 positions agree with TRBD2. Losses at the gene ends were 0 bases for V and 5 bases for J; bases not matched to a gene: 2. Looked up from germline, CDR1 is SGHNT and CDR2 is YYREEE (reference sequence). CDR3 size: 15 residues. CDR3 nucleotide sequence: TGTGCCAGCAGCTTGGCTAGCGGGAGGAAAGATACGCAGTATTTT. Its protein product is CASSLASGRKDTQYF. The variable domain in full, with the rest retrieved from reference TRBV5-4 and TRBJ2-3, is ETGVTQSPTHLIKTRGQQVTLRCSSQSGHNTVSWYQQALGQGPQFIFQYYREEENGRGNFPPRFSGLQFPNYSSELNVNALELDDSALYLCASSLASGRKDTQYFGPGTRLTVL.

The J gene is TRBJ2-1, the V gene TRBV7-9, with D possibly being TRBD2 (6 bases). Germline V gene data show CDR1 as SEHNR and CDR2 as FQNEAQ (reference sequence). The CDR3 totals 19 residues. The V and J ends lost 3 bases and 0 bases respectively, with 21 bases between them. The CDR3 sequence is CASSFIGDVVSGSYNEQFF. The CDR3 bases are TGTGCCAGCAGCTTTATAGGGGACGTAGTTAGCGGCTCCTACAATGAGCAGTTCTTC.

The gene calls are TRBV5-4 and TRBJ1-1, with D perhaps matching TRBD1 (6 bases). The CDR3 runs to 14 residues. Germline assignment: CDR1 SGHNT and CDR2 YYREEE (reference sequence). Trimming shortened V by 4 bases and J by 1 base, and 11 bases separated the two germline ends. CDR3 in amino acids: CASSVGGRNTEAFF. The DNA of the CDR3 is TGTGCCAGCAGCGTAGGGGGGAGGAACACTGAAGCTTTCTTT.

V is TRBV2 and J is TRBJ2-2, with TRBD2 matching 10 bases. There are 13 residues in the CDR3. CDR1 and CDR2 (germline): SNHLY, FYNNEI. V shed 4 bases, J shed 7 bases, and the junction held 0 bases outside the gene matches. CDR3 protein: CASSGTSGGELFF. The CDR3 DNA sequence: TGTGCCAGCAGTGGGACTAGCGGCGGGGAGCTGTTTTTT. The entire variable domain, with the rest obtained from reference TRBV2 and TRBJ2-2, is as follows: EPEVTQTPSHQVTQMGQEVILRCVPISNHLYFYWYRQILGQKVEFLVSFYNNEISEKSEIFDDQFSVERPDGSNFTLKIRSTKLEDSAMYFCASSGTSGGELFFGEGSRLTVL.

Note on this clone: In the same sample, other DNA sequences code for this CDR3. The V call is TRBV18, the J call TRBJ2-7; 10 bases line up with TRBD1. J gave up 1 base and V 0 bases, and 3 bases lay outside the gene matches. The CDR3 is 16 residues long. CDR1 and CDR2 from the germline V gene are KGHSH and LQKENI. The CDR3 sequence: CASSPPDRGGSYEQYF. The CDR3 DNA reads TGTGCCAGCTCACCACCGGACAGGGGGGGGTCCTACGAGCAGTACTTC. The variable domain in full, with the rest retrieved from reference TRBV18 and TRBJ2-7, is NAGVMQNPRHLVRRRGQEARLRCSPMKGHSHVYWYRQLPEEGLKFMVYLQKENIIDESGMPKERFSAEFPKEGPSILRIQQVVRGDSAAYFCASSPPDRGGSYEQYFGPGTRLTVT.

The chain combines TRBV25-1 with TRBJ1-4; D may be TRBD1 (6 bases). CDR1 and CDR2 from the germline V gene are MGHDK and SYGVNS. The CDR3 totals 14 residues. Deletions cut 4 bases from V and 4 bases from J, with 10 bases between. The CDR3 protein is CASSVTGLNEKLFF. The CDR3 DNA reads as TGTGCCAGCAGTGTCACAGGGCTTAATGAAAAACTGTTTTTT.

The chain carries TRBV5-4 and TRBJ2-1; 8 positions match TRBD2. The length of the CDR3 is 16 residues. Germline CDR1 is SGHNT and CDR2 is YYREEE (reference sequence). The V segment lost 2 bases and the J segment 4 bases; nucleotides outside the gene matches: 8. In DNA form, the CDR3 reads TGTGCCAGCAGCTTAAAACTAGCGGCCCCTTACAATGAGCAGTTCTTC. Translating gives CASSLKLAAPYNEQFF.

The gene calls are TRBV10-3 and TRBJ2-2; the D gene is possibly TRBD1 (6 bases). CDR3 length equals 15 residues. CDR1 ENHRY and CDR2 SYGVKD come from the germline V gene. Trimming shortened V by 6 bases and J by 1 base, and 12 bases separated the two germline ends. In DNA, the CDR3 is TGTGCCATCAGCGTCCGGGACATGAACACCGGGGAGCTGTTTTTT. Its protein is CAISVRDMNTGELFF.

V and J are TRBV5-1 and TRBJ2-7; a weak D match, TRBD1 (6 bases). The CDR3 contains 15 residues. Germline V lookup: CDR1 SGHRS, CDR2 YFSETQ. V lost 0 bases to trimming and J lost 1 base, with 11 bases between them. As DNA, the CDR3 is TGCGCCAGCAGCTTGGGTCGGGACACTTCCTACGAGCAGTACTTC. This encodes CASSLGRDTSYEQYF.

The chain recombines TRBV7-8 with TRBJ2-7; D is perhaps TRBD1 or TRBD2 (5 bases each). Germline V CDR1 and CDR2: SGHVS, FQNEAQ. V lost 6 bases to trimming and J lost 2 bases, with 11 bases between them. The CDR3 extends over 13 amino acids. In DNA, the CDR3 is TGTGCCAGCAGTCGGGACGGCCCCTACGAGCAGTACTTC. This gives the protein CASSRDGPYEQYF.

Turning to this clone: The identical CDR3 is also encoded by other nucleotide sequences in the sample. The chain carries TRBV6-4 and TRBJ2-2; D is uncertain. This CDR3 is 13 amino acids long. CDR1 is MRHNA and CDR2 is SNTAGT in the germline V gene. Trimming shortened V by 0 bases and J by 3 bases, and 2 bases separated the two germline ends. This chain's CDR3 is CASSDSYTGELFF. The CDR3, as DNA: TGTGCCAGCAGTGACTCGTACACCGGGGAGCTGTTTTTT.

V usage is TRBV19 and J usage is TRBJ2-1; perhaps TRBD2 as D (6 bases). The CDR3 spans 16 residues. Trimming stripped 6 bases from V and 1 base from J, with 16 bases between. Germline V CDR1 and CDR2: LNHDA, SQIVND (reference sequence). The CDR3 is CASRVVGGNSYNEQFF. Written as DNA, the CDR3 is TGTGCCAGTAGGGTTGTTGGGGGGAATTCCTACAATGAGCAGTTCTTC.

The V and J genes are TRBV28 and TRBJ1-5, with 8 nucleotides matching TRBD1. The trim removed 3 bases at V and 3 bases at J, leaving 7 bases unmatched. The CDR3 loop spans 16 amino acids. Germline values: CDR1 MDHEN, CDR2 SYDVKM. CDR3 nucleotide sequence: TGTGCCAGCAGTTTTCCTCGGGGACAGGCCAATCAGCCCCAGCATTTT. Translating it yields CASSFPRGQANQPQHF. The full variable domain, completed using reference TRBV28 and TRBJ1-5, is DVKVTQSSRYLVKRTGEKVFLECVQDMDHENMFWYRQDPGLGLRLIYFSYDVKMKEKGDIPEGYSVSREKKERFSLILESASTNQTSMYLCASSFPRGQANQPQHFGDGTRLSIL.

Here the CDR3 reads CASSLKGQGGAEQYF. The CDR3 nucleotides read TGTGCCAGCAGCTTGAAGGGACAGGGGGGGGCCGAGCAGTACTTC. This rearrangement joins TRBV7-6 to TRBJ2-7; 11 bases align to TRBD1. Germline assignment: CDR1 SGHVS and CDR2 FNYEAQ. Unmatched junction bases numbered 7, after V lost 3 bases and J lost 6 bases. The CDR3 runs to 15 residues.

V and J are TRBV2 and TRBJ2-2, with a possible D match to TRBD2 (6 bases). CDR1 is SNHLY and CDR2 is FYNNEI in the germline V gene. This CDR3 spans 18 amino acids. V shed 2 bases and J shed 0 bases, with 16 bases lying between them. CDR3 nucleotide sequence: TGTGCCAGCAGTGAAAGGCCTAGACTAGTCACGAACACCGGGGAGCTGTTTTTT. Residues: CASSERPRLVTNTGELFF.

The chain employs TRBV10-1 and TRBJ2-7; 8 bases fit TRBD2. This CDR3 region has 16 residues. The V gene's germline CDR1 is WNHNN and CDR2 SYGVQD (reference sequence). After removal of 1 base from V and 2 bases from J, the junction contained 7 bases not matched to a gene. The CDR3, as DNA: TGCGCCAGCAGTGAGTTAGCGGGACCTTCCACCTACGAGCAGTACTTC. Its protein is CASSELAGPSTYEQYF.

The chain carries TRBV7-2 and TRBJ2-1; D uncertain. Germline loops: CDR1 SGHTA, CDR2 FQGNSA. The V end lost 5 bases, the J end lost 6 bases, and 17 bases lay between the germline ends. The CDR3 runs to 15 residues. Here the CDR3 reads CASSPRLGYSNEQFF. CDR3 coding DNA: TGTGCCAGCAGCCCACGACTGGGATACTCCAATGAGCAGTTCTTC.

With regard to this clone: Other DNA sequences of this sample code for an identical CDR3. This rearrangement joins TRBV20-1 to TRBJ2-5; 7 bases agree with TRBD2. V lost 5 bases, J lost 3 bases, and 0 bases stayed unmatched. Per the germline V gene, CDR1 is DFQATT and CDR2 is SNEGSKA (reference sequence). The CDR3 length is 11 residues. The CDR3, as DNA: TGCAGTGCTGGGACTAAAGAGACCCAGTACTTC. Residues: CSAGTKETQYF.

The rearrangement joins TRBV5-1 to TRBJ2-6, with 8 positions matching TRBD1. Germline CDR1 is SGHRS and CDR2 is YFSETQ. The CDR3 has 18 amino acids. V was clipped by 0 bases and J by 0 bases; unmatched bases: 5. The CDR3 sequence is CASSLEGTGYSGANVLTF. The CDR3 DNA reads as TGCGCCAGCAGCTTGGAAGGGACAGGCTACTCTGGGGCCAACGTCCTGACTTTC.

This chain joins TRBV6-6 and TRBJ1-5; 7 bases line up with TRBD1. Germline assignment: CDR1 MNHNY and CDR2 SVGAGI (reference sequence). V gave up 10 bases and J gave up 8 bases; unmatched junction bases: 11. This CDR3 spans 13 amino acids. The CDR3 bases are TGTGCCACCTTATCCGACAGGGTGGAGCCCCAGCATTTT. It is translated as CATLSDRVEPQHF.

The CDR3 region has the DNA TGTGCCAGCAGCTCAGACCTAAACTCTCCCCAGCATTTT. Residues: CASSSDLNSPQHF. The chain has TRBV7-3 and TRBJ1-5; D uncertain. This CDR3 is built from 13 residues. V was shortened by 4 bases and J by 10 bases, with 14 bases between the two germline ends. Germline V gene data show CDR1 as SGHTA and CDR2 as FQGTGA.

This sequence joins TRBV11-2 and TRBJ1-1; D gene uncertain. This CDR3 is built from 14 residues. Trimming removed 6 bases at V and 5 bases at J, with 16 bases between. Per germline, CDR1 SGHAT and CDR2 FQNNGV. CDR3 DNA sequence: TGTGCCAGCAGTGGGCTCCGGGGTCCTACTGAAGCTTTCTTT. It codes for CASSGLRGPTEAFF.

This clone has only one observation. The chain employs TRBV9 and TRBJ2-1, with 7 bases fitting TRBD2. The germline CDR1 and CDR2 sequences are SGDLS and YYNGEE. This CDR3 contains 14 residues. Trimming took 1 base from V and 6 from J; bases not matched to a gene: 4. In DNA, the CDR3 is TGTGCCAGCAGCGTACGAGCGGGGCCCAATGAGCAGTTCTTC. This sequence encodes CASSVRAGPNEQFF.

V and J are TRBV18 and TRBJ1-2, with D unclear. Trimming removed 1 base at V and 0 bases at J, with 15 bases between. Germline V gives CDR1 KGHSH, CDR2 LQKENI. The CDR3 runs 17 residues. CDR3 residues: CASSPLPVLSTNYGYTF. In DNA, the CDR3 is TGTGCCAGCTCACCACTGCCGGTTTTGTCGACTAACTATGGCTACACCTTC.

J is TRBJ1-4 and V is TRBV11-2; tentatively, D is TRBD1 (5 bases). CDR3 length equals 12 residues. Germline values: CDR1 SGHAT, CDR2 FQNNGV. The V and J ends lost 5 bases and 13 bases respectively, with 14 bases between them. CDR3 loop: CASSLGTSLLFF. The CDR3 DNA sequence: TGTGCCAGCAGCCTCGGGACCTCCCTACTGTTTTTT.

The V call is TRBV27, the J call TRBJ2-5; 7 nucleotides align to TRBD2. CDR3 length: 15 amino acids. Germline V gene sequence: CDR1 MNHEY, CDR2 SMNVEV (reference sequence). V shed 6 bases and J 4 bases; nucleotides not matched to a gene: 11. The CDR3 DNA sequence: TGTGCCAGCAGAACAGCGGGACGGACGGGAGAGACCCAGTACTTC. Its translation is CASRTAGRTGETQYF.

This clone was seen once. The V call is TRBV5-4, the J call TRBJ1-1; TRBD1 matches 7 bases. J was trimmed by 6 bases and V by 3 bases; bases with no gene match: 11. CDR3 length equals 15 residues. Looked up from germline, CDR1 is SGHNT and CDR2 is YYREEE (reference sequence). The CDR3 coding sequence is TGTGCCAGCAGCTCTGGAACAGGGGATTGGGCTGAAGCTTTCTTT. Translated, it gives CASSSGTGDWAEAFF.